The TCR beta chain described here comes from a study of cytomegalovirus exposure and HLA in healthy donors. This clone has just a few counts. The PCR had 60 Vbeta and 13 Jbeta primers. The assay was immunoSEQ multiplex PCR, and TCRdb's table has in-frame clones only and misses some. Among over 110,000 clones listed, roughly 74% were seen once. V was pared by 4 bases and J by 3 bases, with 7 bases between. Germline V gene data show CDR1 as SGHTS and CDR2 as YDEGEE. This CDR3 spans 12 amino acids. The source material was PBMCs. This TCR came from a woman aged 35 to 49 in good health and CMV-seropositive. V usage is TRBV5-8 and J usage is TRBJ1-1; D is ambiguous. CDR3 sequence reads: CASSPSYTEAFF. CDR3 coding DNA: TGTGCCAGCAGCCCGAGCTACACTGAAGCTTTCTTT.